This T cell receptor (beta chain) was retrieved from a study of technical replicates of blood from a handful of donors. Measured with immunoSEQ multiplex PCR; TCRdb has only the in-frame clones, and not every one. The table includes more than 90,000 clones, approximately 95% detected once. The V gene's germline CDR1 is SEHNR and CDR2 FQNEAQ (reference sequence). Trimming pared 8 bases from V and 2 bases from J, leaving 12 bases between. The CDR3 runs to 14 residues. Sequenced: T cells isolated from PBMCs. The rearrangement links TRBV7-9 to TRBJ1-4; possibly TRBD1 for D (5 bases). The sequence was collected from a human donor in good health. The CDR3 DNA reads as TGTGCCAGCCAAATTCAGGGTACTAATGAAAAACTGTTTTTT. This codes for CASQIQGTNEKLFF.